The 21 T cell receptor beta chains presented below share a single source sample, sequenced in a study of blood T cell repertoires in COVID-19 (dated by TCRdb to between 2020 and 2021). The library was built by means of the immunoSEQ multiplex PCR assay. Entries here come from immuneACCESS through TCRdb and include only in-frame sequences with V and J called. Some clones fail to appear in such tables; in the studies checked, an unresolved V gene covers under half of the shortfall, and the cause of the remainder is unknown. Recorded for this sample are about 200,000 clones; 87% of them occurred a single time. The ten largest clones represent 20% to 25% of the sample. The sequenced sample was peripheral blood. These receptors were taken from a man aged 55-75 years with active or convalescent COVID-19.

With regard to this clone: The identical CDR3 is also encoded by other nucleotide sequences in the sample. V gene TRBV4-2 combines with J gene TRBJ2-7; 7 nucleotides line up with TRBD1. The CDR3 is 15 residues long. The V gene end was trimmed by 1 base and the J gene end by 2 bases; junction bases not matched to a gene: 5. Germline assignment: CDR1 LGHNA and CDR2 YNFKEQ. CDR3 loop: CASSQATGQTYEQYF. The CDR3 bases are TGTGCCAGCAGCCAAGCGACGGGACAGACCTACGAGCAGTACTTC.

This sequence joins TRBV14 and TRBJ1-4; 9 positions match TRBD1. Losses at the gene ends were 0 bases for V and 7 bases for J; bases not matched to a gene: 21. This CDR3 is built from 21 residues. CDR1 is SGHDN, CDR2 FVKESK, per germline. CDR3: CASSQDNRNRGQMISGEKLFF. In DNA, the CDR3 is TGTGCCAGCAGCCAAGATAATCGAAACAGGGGGCAAATGATATCCGGTGAAAAACTGTTTTTT. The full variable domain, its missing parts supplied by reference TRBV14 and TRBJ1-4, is EAGVTQFPSHSVIEKGQTVTLRCDPISGHDNLYWYRRVMGKEIKFLLHFVKESKQDESGMPNNRFLAERTGGTYSTLKVQPAELEDSGVYFCASSQDNRNRGQMISGEKLFFGSGTQLSVL.

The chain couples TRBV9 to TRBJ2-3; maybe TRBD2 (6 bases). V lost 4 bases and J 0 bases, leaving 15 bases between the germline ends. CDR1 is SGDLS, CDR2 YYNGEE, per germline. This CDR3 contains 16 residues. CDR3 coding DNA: TGTGCCAGCAGCCCTGGGTGGGGGGTTAGCACAGATACGCAGTATTTT. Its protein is CASSPGWGVSTDTQYF.

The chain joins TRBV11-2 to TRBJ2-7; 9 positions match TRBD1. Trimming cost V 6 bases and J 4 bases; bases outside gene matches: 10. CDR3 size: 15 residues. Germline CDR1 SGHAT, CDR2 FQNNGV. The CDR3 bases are TGTGCCAGCAGGCCTACAGGGGGCGCATCGTACGAGCAGTACTTC. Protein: CASRPTGGASYEQYF. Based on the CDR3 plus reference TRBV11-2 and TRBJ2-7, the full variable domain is EAGVAQSPRYKIIEKRQSVAFWCNPISGHATLYWYQQILGQGPKLLIQFQNNGVVDDSQLPKDRFSAERLKGVDSTLKIQPAKLEDSAVYLCASRPTGGASYEQYFGPGTRLTVT.

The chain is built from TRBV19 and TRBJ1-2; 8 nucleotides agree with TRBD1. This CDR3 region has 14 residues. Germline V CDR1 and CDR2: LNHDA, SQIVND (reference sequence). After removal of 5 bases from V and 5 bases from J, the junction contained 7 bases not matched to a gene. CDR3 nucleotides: TGTGCCAGTAGTTCCCCAGGGGGCGGGTATGGCTACACCTTC. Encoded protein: CASSSPGGGYGYTF.

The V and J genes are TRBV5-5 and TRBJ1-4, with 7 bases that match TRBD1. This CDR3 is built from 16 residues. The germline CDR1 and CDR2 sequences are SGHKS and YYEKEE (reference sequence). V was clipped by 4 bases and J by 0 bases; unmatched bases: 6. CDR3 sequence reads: CASSKDRAATNEKLFF. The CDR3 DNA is TGTGCCAGCAGCAAAGACAGGGCTGCAACTAATGAAAAACTGTTTTTT.

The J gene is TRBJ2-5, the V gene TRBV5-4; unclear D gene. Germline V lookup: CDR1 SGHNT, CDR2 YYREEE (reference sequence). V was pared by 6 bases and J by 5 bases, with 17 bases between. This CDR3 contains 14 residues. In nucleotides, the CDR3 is TGTGCCAGCATCCAAAGTGGCTCATCGGAGACCCAGTACTTC. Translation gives CASIQSGSSETQYF.

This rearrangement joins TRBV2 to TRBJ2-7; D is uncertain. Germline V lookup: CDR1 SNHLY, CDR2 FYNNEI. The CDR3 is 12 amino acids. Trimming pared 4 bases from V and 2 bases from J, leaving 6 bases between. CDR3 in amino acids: CASSAQPYEQYF. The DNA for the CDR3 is TGTGCCAGCAGTGCACAGCCCTACGAGCAGTACTTC.

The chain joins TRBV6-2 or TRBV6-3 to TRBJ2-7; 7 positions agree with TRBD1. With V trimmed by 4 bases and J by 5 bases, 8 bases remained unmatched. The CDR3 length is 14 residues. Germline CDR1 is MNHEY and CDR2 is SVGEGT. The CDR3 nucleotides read TGTGCCAGCAGTTTGGTGTACAGGGGAGACGAGCAGTACTTC. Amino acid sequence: CASSLVYRGDEQYF.

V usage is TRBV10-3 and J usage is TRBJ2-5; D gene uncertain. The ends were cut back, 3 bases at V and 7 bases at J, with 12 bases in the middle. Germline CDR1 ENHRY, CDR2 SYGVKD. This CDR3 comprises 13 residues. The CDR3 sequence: CAISESPGGTQYF. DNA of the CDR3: TGTGCCATCAGTGAAAGCCCCGGCGGGACCCAGTACTTC.

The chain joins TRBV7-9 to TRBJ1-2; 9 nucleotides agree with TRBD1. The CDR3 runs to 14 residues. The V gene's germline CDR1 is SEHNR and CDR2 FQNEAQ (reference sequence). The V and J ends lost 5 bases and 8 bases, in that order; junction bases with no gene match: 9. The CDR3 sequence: CASSGGQGLRGYTF. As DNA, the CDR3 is TGTGCCAGCAGCGGGGGACAGGGCTTGAGGGGCTACACCTTC.

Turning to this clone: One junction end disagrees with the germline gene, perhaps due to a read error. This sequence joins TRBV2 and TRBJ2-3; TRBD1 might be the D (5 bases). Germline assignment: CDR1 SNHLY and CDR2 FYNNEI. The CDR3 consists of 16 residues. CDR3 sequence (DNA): TGTGCCAGCAGCGAAGGGGCTGGTACGAATACAGATACGCAGTATTTT. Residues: CASSEGAGTNTDTQYF.

The CDR3 is CASSLVVTDATNEKLFF. The CDR3 DNA reads TGTGCCAGCAGCTTAGTGGTGACAGATGCAACTAATGAAAAACTGTTTTTT. The chain uses TRBV7-9 and TRBJ1-4; D is perhaps TRBD1 (5 bases). The CDR3 is made up of 17 amino acids. Trimming stripped 1 base from V and 0 bases from J, with 12 bases between. The germline CDR1 and CDR2 sequences are SEHNR and FQNEAQ (reference sequence). The full variable domain, rest sourced from reference TRBV7-9 and TRBJ1-4, is DTGVSQNPRHKITKRGQNVTFRCDPISEHNRLYWYRQTLGQGPEFLTYFQNEAQLEKSRLLSDRFSAERPKGSFSTLEIQRTEQGDSAMYLCASSLVVTDATNEKLFFGSGTQLSVL.

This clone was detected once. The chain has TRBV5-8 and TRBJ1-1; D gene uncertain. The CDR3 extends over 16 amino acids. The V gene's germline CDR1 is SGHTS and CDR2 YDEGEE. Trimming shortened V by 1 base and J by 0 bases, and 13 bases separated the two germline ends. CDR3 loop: CASSLKQTAMNTEAFF. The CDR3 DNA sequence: TGTGCCAGCAGCTTGAAACAGACCGCAATGAACACTGAAGCTTTCTTT.

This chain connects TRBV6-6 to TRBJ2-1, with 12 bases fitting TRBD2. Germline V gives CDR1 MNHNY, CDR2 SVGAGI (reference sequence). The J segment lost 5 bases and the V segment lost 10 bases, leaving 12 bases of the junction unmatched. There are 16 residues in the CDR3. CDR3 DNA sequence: TGTGCCACTAGAAAATCTGCTAGCGGGGGGGACAATGAGCAGTTCTTC. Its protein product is CATRKSASGGDNEQFF.

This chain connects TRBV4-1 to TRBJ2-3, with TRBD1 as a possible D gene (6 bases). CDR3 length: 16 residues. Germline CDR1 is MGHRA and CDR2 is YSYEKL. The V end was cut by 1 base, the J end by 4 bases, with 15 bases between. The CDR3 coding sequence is TGCGCCAGCAGCCAAGTCGGGCAGGGGATCCCAGATACGCAGTATTTT. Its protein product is CASSQVGQGIPDTQYF.

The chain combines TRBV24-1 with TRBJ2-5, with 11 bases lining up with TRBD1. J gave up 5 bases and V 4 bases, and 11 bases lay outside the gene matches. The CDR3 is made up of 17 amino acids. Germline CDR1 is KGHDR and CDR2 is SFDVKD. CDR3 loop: CATSDPLGTGGRETQYF. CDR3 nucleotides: TGTGCCACCAGTGACCCCCTCGGGACAGGGGGGAGGGAGACCCAGTACTTC.

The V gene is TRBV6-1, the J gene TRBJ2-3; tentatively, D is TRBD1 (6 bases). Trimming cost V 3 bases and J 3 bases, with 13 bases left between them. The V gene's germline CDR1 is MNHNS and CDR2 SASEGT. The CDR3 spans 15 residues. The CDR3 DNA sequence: TGTGCCAGCAGTGAGAGTCCAGGGGCGACAGATACGCAGTATTTT. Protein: CASSESPGATDTQYF.

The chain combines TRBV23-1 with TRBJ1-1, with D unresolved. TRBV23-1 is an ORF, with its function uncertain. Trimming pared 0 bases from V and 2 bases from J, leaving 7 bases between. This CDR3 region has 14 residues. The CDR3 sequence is CASSQSVDNTEAFF. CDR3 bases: TGCGCCAGCAGTCAATCGGTAGATAACACTGAAGCTTTCTTT.

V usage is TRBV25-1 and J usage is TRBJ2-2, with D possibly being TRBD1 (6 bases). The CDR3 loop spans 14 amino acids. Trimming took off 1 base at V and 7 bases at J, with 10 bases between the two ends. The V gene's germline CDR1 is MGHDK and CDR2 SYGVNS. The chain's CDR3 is CASSEWGLGGELFF. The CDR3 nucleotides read TGTGCCAGCAGTGAATGGGGGCTGGGCGGGGAGCTGTTTTTT.

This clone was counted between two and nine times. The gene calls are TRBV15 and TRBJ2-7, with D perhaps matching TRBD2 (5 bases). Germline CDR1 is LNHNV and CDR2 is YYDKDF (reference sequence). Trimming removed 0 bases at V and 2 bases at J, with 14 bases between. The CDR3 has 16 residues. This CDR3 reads CATSREAAGSPYEQYF. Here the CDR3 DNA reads TGTGCCACCAGCAGAGAGGCGGCGGGCTCGCCCTACGAGCAGTACTTC.